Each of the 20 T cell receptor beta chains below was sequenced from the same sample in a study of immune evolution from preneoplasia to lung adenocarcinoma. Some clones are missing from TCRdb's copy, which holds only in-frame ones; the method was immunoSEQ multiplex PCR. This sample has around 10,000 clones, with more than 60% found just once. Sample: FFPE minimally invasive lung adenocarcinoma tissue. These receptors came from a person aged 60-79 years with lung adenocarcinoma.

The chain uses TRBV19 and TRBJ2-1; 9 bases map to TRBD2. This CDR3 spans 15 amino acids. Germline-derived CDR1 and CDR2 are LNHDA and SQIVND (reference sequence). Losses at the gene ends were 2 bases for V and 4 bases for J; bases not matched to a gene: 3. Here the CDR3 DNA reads TGTGCCAGTAGTATACTAGCGGGATGGTACAATGAGCAGTTCTTC. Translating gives CASSILAGWYNEQFF.

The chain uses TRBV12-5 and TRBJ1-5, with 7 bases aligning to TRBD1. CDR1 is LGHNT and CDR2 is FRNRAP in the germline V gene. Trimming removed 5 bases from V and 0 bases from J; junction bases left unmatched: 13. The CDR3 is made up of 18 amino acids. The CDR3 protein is CASGQTGRELYSNQPQHF. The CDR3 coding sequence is TGTGCTAGTGGTCAGACAGGGAGGGAACTTTATAGCAATCAGCCCCAGCATTTT.

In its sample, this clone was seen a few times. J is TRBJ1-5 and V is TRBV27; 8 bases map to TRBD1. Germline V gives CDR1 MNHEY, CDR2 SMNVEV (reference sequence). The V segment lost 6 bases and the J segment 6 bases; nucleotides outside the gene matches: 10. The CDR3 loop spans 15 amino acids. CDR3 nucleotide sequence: TGTGCCAGCAGCACCACAGGGGGGTTGGTTCAGCCCCAGCATTTT. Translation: CASSTTGGLVQPQHF.

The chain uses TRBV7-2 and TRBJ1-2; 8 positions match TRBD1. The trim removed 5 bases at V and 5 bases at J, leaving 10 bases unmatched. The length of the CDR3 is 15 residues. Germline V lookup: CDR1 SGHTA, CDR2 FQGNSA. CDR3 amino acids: CASSPTTGQGYGYTF. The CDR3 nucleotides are TGTGCCAGCAGCCCCACAACCGGACAGGGTTATGGCTACACCTTC. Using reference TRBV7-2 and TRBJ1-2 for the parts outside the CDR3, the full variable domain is GAGVSQSPSNKVTEKGKDVELRCDPISGHTALYWYRQSLGQGLEFLIYFQGNSAPDKSGLPSDRFSAERTGGSVSTLTIQRTQQEDSAVYLCASSPTTGQGYGYTFGSGTRLTVV.

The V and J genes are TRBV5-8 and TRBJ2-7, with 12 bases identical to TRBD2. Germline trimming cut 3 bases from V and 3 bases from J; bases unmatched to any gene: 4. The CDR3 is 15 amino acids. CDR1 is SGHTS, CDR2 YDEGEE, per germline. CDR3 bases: TGTGCCAGCAGCTACGGACTAGCGGGAAGCTACGAGCAGTACTTC. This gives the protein CASSYGLAGSYEQYF.

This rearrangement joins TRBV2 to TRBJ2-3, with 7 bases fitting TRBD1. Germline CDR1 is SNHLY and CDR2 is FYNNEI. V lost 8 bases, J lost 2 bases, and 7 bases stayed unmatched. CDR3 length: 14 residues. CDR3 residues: CASEAGGITDTQYF. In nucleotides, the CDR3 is TGTGCCAGCGAGGCAGGGGGAATCACAGATACGCAGTATTTT. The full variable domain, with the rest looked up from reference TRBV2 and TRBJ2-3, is EPEVTQTPSHQVTQMGQEVILRCVPISNHLYFYWYRQILGQKVEFLVSFYNNEISEKSEIFDDQFSVERPDGSNFTLKIRSTKLEDSAMYFCASEAGGITDTQYFGPGTRLTVL.

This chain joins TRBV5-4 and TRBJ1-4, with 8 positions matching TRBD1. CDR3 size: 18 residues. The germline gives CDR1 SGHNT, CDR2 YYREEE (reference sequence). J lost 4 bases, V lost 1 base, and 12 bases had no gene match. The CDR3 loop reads CASSLSVSRGRGNEKLFF. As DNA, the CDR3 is TGTGCCAGCAGCTTGTCGGTATCCAGGGGGCGCGGTAATGAAAAACTGTTTTTT.

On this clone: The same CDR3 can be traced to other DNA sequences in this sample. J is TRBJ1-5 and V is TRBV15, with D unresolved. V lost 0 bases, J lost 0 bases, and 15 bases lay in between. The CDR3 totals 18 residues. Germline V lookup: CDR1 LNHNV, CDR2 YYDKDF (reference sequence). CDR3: CATSRESVIGYSNQPQHF. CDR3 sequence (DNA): TGTGCCACCAGCAGAGAATCGGTAATTGGGTATAGCAATCAGCCCCAGCATTTT.

The CDR3 reads CASSLQPIPEAFF. The CDR3 coding sequence is TGTGCCAGCAGCCTCCAGCCAATACCTGAAGCTTTCTTT. This chain links TRBV13 with TRBJ1-1; D is uncertain. V dropped 5 bases and J dropped 6 bases, with 13 bases sitting between them. Per germline, CDR1 PRHDT and CDR2 FYEKMQ (reference sequence). CDR3 length: 13 residues.

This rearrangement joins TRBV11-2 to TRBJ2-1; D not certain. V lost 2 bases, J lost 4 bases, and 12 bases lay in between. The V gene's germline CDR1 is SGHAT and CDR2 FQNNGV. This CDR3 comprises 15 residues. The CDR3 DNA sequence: TGTGCCAGCAGCTTAAGTGGAAGCGATTACAATGAGCAGTTCTTC. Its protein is CASSLSGSDYNEQFF.

The CDR3 nucleotides read TGCGCCAGCAGCTTGGGTGGACAGGGGTATGGCTACACCTTC. It specifies CASSLGGQGYGYTF. This sequence joins TRBV5-1 and TRBJ1-2; 9 bases agree with TRBD1. This CDR3 is built from 14 residues. Germline V gene data show CDR1 as SGHRS and CDR2 as YFSETQ. V lost 0 bases to trimming and J lost 5 bases; unmatched junction nucleotides: 2.

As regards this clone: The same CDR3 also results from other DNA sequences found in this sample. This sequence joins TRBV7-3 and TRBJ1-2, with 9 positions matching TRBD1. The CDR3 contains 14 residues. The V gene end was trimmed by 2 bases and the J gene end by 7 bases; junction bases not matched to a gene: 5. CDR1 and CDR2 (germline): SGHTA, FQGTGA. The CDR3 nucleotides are TGTGCCAGCAGCTTAGGGGACAGGGCCGGTGGCTACACCTTC. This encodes CASSLGDRAGGYTF.

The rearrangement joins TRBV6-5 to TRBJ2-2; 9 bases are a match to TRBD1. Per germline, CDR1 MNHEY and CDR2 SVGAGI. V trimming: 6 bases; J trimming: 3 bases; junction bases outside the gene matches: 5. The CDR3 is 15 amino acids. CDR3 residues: CASRTGGQHTGELFF. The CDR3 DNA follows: TGTGCCAGCAGGACAGGGGGACAGCACACCGGGGAGCTGTTTTTT.

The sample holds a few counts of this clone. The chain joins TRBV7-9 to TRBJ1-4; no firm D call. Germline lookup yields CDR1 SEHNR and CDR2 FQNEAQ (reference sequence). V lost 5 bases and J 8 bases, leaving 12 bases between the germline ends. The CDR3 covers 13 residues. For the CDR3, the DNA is TGTGCCAGCAGCGCAACCACGGGGGAAAAACTGTTTTTT. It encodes CASSATTGEKLFF.

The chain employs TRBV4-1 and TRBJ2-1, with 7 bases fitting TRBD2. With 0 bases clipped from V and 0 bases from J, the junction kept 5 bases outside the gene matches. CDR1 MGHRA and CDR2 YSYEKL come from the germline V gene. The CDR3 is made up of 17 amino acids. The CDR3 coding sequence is TGCGCCAGCAGCCAAGATCCGCGGGGGAGCTCCTACAATGAGCAGTTCTTC. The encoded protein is CASSQDPRGSSYNEQFF.

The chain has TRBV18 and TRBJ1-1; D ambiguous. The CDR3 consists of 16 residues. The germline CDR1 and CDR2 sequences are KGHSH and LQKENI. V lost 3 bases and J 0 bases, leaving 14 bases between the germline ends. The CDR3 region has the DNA TGTGCCAGCTCACCGAGCAAAAGCTCACTGAACACTGAAGCTTTCTTT. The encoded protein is CASSPSKSSLNTEAFF.

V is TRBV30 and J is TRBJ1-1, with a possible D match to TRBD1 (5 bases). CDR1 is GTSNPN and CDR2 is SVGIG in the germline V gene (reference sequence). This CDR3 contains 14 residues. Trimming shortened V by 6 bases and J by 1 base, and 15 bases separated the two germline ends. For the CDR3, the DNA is TGTGCCTGCTCCAAGGCGGGGGAGAACACTGAAGCTTTCTTT. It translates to CACSKAGENTEAFF.

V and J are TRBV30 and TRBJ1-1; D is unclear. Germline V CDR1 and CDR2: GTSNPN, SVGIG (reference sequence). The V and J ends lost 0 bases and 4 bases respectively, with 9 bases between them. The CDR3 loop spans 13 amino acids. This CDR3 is CAWSVNSFTEAFF. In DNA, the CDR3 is TGTGCCTGGAGTGTAAACTCGTTCACTGAAGCTTTCTTT.

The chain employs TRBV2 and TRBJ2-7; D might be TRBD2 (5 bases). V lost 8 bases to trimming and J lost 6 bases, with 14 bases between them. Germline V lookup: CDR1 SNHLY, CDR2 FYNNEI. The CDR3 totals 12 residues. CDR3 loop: CASGEGFPEQYF. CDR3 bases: TGTGCCAGCGGCGAGGGCTTTCCCGAGCAGTACTTC.

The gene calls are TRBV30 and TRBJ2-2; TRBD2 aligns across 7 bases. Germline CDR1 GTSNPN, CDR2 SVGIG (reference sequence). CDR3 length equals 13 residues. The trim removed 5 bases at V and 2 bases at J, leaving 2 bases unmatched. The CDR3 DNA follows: TGTGCCTGGGGGACTACAAACACCGGGGAGCTGTTTTTT. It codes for CAWGTTNTGELFF.